These T cell receptor beta chains were read from a single sample in a study. Each CDR3 protein gets one entry after TCRdb re-called the 5' RACE reads with MiXCR. The table records about 61,000 distinct CDR3 sequences, around 30% of them present only once. Material for sequencing was tumor-infiltrating naive CD4+ T cells sorted from the breast tumor. The source of these receptors is a female donor with breast cancer. Each CDR3 is given with its conserved first and last residue. Size is stated for part of the rows, as once, few or many counts, or as a class when the clone is expanded.

>TRBV6-5|NA
CTSPWGDPDTQYF
>TRBV6-5|NA
CASSLRQGPYEQYF
>TRBV12-3/TRBV12-4|NA
CAISEYTEAFF
>TRBV6-2/TRBV6-3|medium-sized
CASTHLFEGWVRREGPSSYNEQFF
>TRBV28|NA
CASSLSLASGLAKNIQYF
>TRBV10-3|NA
CAISDSGVQETQYF
>TRBV6-1|many
CASSATTGGDTEAFF
>TRBV6-5|many
CASKRTGENTEAFF
>TRBV7-8|NA
CASSLGRVRDSPRGQPQHF
>TRBV4-1|NA
CASSLTDRIDEQFF